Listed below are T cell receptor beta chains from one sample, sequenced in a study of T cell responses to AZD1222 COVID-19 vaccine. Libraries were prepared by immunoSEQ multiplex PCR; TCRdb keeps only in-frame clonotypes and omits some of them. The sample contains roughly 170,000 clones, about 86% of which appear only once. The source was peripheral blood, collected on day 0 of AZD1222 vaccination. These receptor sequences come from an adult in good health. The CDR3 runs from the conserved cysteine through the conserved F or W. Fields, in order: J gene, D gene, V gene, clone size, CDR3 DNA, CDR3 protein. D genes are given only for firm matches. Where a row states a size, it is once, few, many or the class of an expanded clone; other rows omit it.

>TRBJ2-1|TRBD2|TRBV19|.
TGTGCCAGTAGTATAAGCGGGGGGAGCTCCTACAATGAGCAGTTCTTC
CASSISGGSSYNEQFF
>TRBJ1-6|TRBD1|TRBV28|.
TGTGCCAGCAGGGACAGGACGAATTCACCCCTCCACTTT
CASRDRTNSPLHF
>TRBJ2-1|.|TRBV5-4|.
TGTGCCAGCAGCTTGCGGGCGCGGTCGCATGAGCAGTTCTTC
CASSLRARSHEQFF
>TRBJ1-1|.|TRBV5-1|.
TGCGCCAGCGGATCGGGGAAAACTGAAGCTTTCTTT
CASGSGKTEAFF
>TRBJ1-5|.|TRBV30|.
TGTGCCTGGAGTGTCGGAGGAAGCAATCAGCCCCAGCATTTT
CAWSVGGSNQPQHF
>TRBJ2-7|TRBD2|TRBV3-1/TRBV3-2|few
TGTGCCAGCAGACAAAGTCCTAGCGGGAGCTACGAGCAGTACTTC
CASRQSPSGSYEQYF
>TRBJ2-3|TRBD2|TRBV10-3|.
TGTGCCATCAGCGGGACTAGCGAGTCCCCAGATACGCAGTATTTT
CAISGTSESPDTQYF
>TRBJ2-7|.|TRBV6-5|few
TGTGCCAGCAGTTACGGGGGGTCCATCTACGAGCAGTACTTC
CASSYGGSIYEQYF
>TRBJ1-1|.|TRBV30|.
TGTGCCTGGTCCACCGGACGGATTGAAGCTTTCTTT
CAWSTGRIEAFF
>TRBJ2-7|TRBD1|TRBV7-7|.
TGTGCTAGCAGCTTATCCGGGACAGATAAGGACGAGCAGTACTTC
CASSLSGTDKDEQYF
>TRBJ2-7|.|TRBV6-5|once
TGTGCCAGCAGGTCGGGCGGGATGACCTACGAGCAGTACTTC
CASRSGGMTYEQYF
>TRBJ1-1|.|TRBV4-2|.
TGTGCCAGCAGCCAAGCCACAGGTGGGCGCACTGAAGCTTTCTTT
CASSQATGGRTEAFF
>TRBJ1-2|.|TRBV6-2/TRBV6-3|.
TGTGCCAGCAGTTACCCGGAGATTTCCTATGGCTACACCTTC
CASSYPEISYGYTF
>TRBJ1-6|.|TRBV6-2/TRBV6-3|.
TGTGCCAGCAGCCGAGGGACACCGGGCGGACTCTCCTATAATTCACCCCTCCACTTT
CASSRGTPGGLSYNSPLHF
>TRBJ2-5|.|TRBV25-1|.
TGTGCCAGCAGTGAATATGTGGGCAGGTCGGGTGAAGAGACCCAGTACTTC
CASSEYVGRSGEETQYF
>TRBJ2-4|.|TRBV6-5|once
TGTGCCAGCAGACCCGGGACAATAGCCAAAAACATTCAGTACTTC
CASRPGTIAKNIQYF
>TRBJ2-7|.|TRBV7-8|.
TGTGCCAGCAGCTTAGGGGGCAGGGCAGCCTACGAGCAGTACTTC
CASSLGGRAAYEQYF
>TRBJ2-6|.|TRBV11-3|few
TGTGCCAGCAGCTTAGATGCGGGACCTGGGGCCAACGTCCTGACTTTC
CASSLDAGPGANVLTF
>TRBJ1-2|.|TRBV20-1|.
TGCAGTGCCTGGGGATCTATGGGCTACACCTTC
CSAWGSMGYTF
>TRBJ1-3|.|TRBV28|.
TGTGCCAGCAGTCTCCCACGGGGGCCTGGTGGAAACACCATATATTTT
CASSLPRGPGGNTIYF